This TCR beta chain was captured by sequencing in a study of T cell responses to AZD1222 COVID-19 vaccine. Study-level findings and limits: Spike-specific TCRs gained breadth and depth after people received two AZD1222 doses. Per reports, nearly half of all spike-specific TCRs target regions that are unmutated in variants.

On this clone itself: Its antigen is not known.

Sequenced by immunoSEQ multiplex PCR; TCRdb stores in-frame clones only, minus some. The table lists about 130,000 clones, 92% of them singletons. The V end was cut by 5 bases, the J end by 3 bases, with 13 bases between. This CDR3 has 13 residues. Germline lookup yields CDR1 SQVTM and CDR2 ANQGSEA. The receptor was derived from an adult in good health. The rearrangement uses TRBV29-1 and TRBJ1-1; D not resolved. The input for sequencing was peripheral blood, taken on day 0 of AZD1222 vaccination. CDR3 coding DNA: TGCAGCGTTCGGAGGGCCCCGGACACTGAAGCTTTCTTT. Protein product: CSVRRAPDTEAFF.